One T cell receptor (beta chain) is described in this entry. This clone was observed a few times. No cognate antigen has been identified for it. No much larger clonotype is one base removed from it; base qualities were not supplied. CDR1 and CDR2, per the germline V gene, are MGHDK and SYGVNS. Trimming takes 1 base from V and 4 bases from J, and the germline ends sit 16 bases apart. The CDR3 numbers 16 residues from cysteine through phenylalanine. CDR3 DNA is the only sequence kept; it has 48 bases, read in frame from the first base. The data are from a study of sequential checkpoint blockade in melanoma (dated by TCRdb to the late 2010s). Regarding the research as a whole: In a 1:1 randomization, patients received either first-line nivolumab then ipilimumab (arm A) or ipilimumab then nivolumab (arm B). Both trial sequences were followed by maintenance nivolumab. For 20 to 25 patients, matched tumor biopsies were taken both before treatment and at week 13, after single-agent nivolumab (arm A) or ipilimumab (arm B). DNA from 75 to 100 melanoma tumor samples collected before treatment underwent TCRbeta immunosequencing. In around 74% of the matched pre- and post-treatment tumor biopsy pairs, both biopsies came from the same lesion.

TCRbeta CDR3 regions were immunosequenced from genomic DNA with the immunoSEQ Assay. Before high-throughput sequencing, the genomic DNA was amplified using bias-controlled multiplex PCR. The source study handled its data this way. To quantify the absolute abundance of each unique TCRbeta CDR3 region, the sequences were collapsed and filtered. Clonality, defined as 1 minus Pielou's evenness, was calculated using only productive rearrangements. To compute tumor T-cell fraction, TCRbeta template counts were normalized to usable DNA, with usable DNA estimated from several housekeeping genes. A previously published method was used to identify clones whose frequencies were significantly greater in on-treatment samples than in baseline samples. TCRdb obtained this table from immuneACCESS and retained in-frame rearrangements with V and J assigned. These tables miss some clones; where compared with another copy, unresolved V genes account for less than half of the shortfall, and the remainder is unexplained. D and trimming were read from the DNA, whereas the V and J calls and clone size are those reported in that table. This sample holds approximately 11,000 clones; around 30% were observed only once. The ten largest account for about a quarter of the sample.

Overall study results and their limits: In the nivolumab-first arm (arm A), pretreatment tumor TIL clonality was associated with response (P = .04). Tumor T-cell fraction and clonality correlated with PD-L1 staining and CD8+ T-cell counts but not with mutational load. Small sample sizes and reduced statistical power limited the analyses of tumor T-cell fraction within each arm. Patients whose tumor T-cell fraction and clonality increased by week 13 were about 30 times more likely to achieve clinical benefit. The response-prediction model combining TCR metrics and mutation burden needs validation in larger, independent patient cohorts.

Sample treatment or condition, as interpreted from the label and publication: randomized to nivolumab then ipilimumab (arm A) or the reverse (arm B). Prior DNA-damaging chemotherapy had not been received by any trial patient. The samples were obtained from melanoma patients enrolled in CheckMate 064, an open-label, randomized phase II trial testing sequential checkpoint blockade. Genomic DNA from formalin-fixed paraffin-embedded (FFPE) tissue samples was used for tumor TCR sequencing. This TCR was recovered from a human donor with melanoma. Recombination linked TRBV25-1 to TRBJ1-2, with TRBD1 tentatively as D gene (6 bases match). The sample here was tumor tissue (inferred from file names), taken from a patient given nivolumab and ipilimumab in sequence. The CDR3: CASSELPLGRGYGYTF. In nucleotides, the sequence is TGTGCCAGCAGTGAATTGCCGTTGGGCAGGGGCTATGGCTACACCTTC.